Below are 30 T cell receptor beta chains sequenced from a single sample in a study of shared clonotypes between healthy human individuals (dated by TCRdb to about 2020). The library was prepared using the immunoSEQ multiplex PCR assay. This is the immuneACCESS table as TCRdb keeps it, with only in-frame sequences that have V and J called. A part of the clones is gone; compared with another copy, unresolved V genes explain less than half, and the rest is unexplained. Present in this sample are roughly 650,000 clones, roughly 97% of which were seen just once. The ten largest clones capture approximately 0.057% of the sample. Input material: naive CD4+ T cells sorted from blood. The sample's cell subset or site label is to be understood as: CD45RA+ positively selected. These receptors all come from a woman aged 25-40 years in good health.

This clone was detected once. This chain links TRBV28 with TRBJ1-3; no clear D. The germline V gene has CDR1 MDHEN and CDR2 SYDVKM. V was cut by 3 bases and J by 2 bases, with 14 bases left in between. This CDR3 is 16 amino acids long. The CDR3 nucleotides are TGTGCCAGCAGTTTTTCCAAGGGTATCCCTGGAAACACCATATATTTT. Protein sequence: CASSFSKGIPGNTIYF.

The rearrangement uses TRBV11-2 and TRBJ2-7; no clear D. CDR3 length equals 12 residues. Germline lookup yields CDR1 SGHAT and CDR2 FQNNGV. Deletions cut 2 bases from V and 5 bases from J, with 7 bases between. CDR3 DNA: TGTGCCAGCAGCTTAACCGGGCACGAGCAGTACTTC. Translation: CASSLTGHEQYF. The variable domain in full, completed from reference TRBV11-2 and TRBJ2-7, reads EAGVAQSPRYKIIEKRQSVAFWCNPISGHATLYWYQQILGQGPKLLIQFQNNGVVDDSQLPKDRFSAERLKGVDSTLKIQPAKLEDSAVYLCASSLTGHEQYFGPGTRLTVT.

This chain uses TRBV4-1 with TRBJ2-3; D is undetermined. V was shortened by 2 bases and J by 2 bases, with 14 bases between the two germline ends. This CDR3 has 16 residues. Germline lookup yields CDR1 MGHRA and CDR2 YSYEKL. The CDR3 bases are TGCGCCAGCAGCCAATTGGGAATAACCCCCACAGATACGCAGTATTTT. Translated, it gives CASSQLGITPTDTQYF.

V is TRBV7-3 and J is TRBJ2-1, with 13 bases aligning to TRBD2. The germline V gene encodes CDR1 SGHTA and CDR2 FQGTGA. J was trimmed by 7 bases and V by 4 bases; bases with no gene match: 10. The CDR3 totals 17 residues. The DNA of the CDR3 is TGTGCCAGCAGCTCGACAGGACTAGCGGGAGCCCTAAATGAGCAGTTCTTC. Amino acid sequence: CASSSTGLAGALNEQFF. Drawing the rest from reference TRBV7-3 and TRBJ2-1, the complete variable domain is GAGVSQTPSNKVTEKGKYVELRCDPISGHTALYWYRQSLGQGPEFLIYFQGTGAADDSGLPNDRFFAVRPEGSVSTLKIQRTERGDSAVYLCASSSTGLAGALNEQFFGPGTRLTVL.

This chain connects TRBV5-8 to TRBJ1-5; 8 bases align to TRBD1. The V gene end was trimmed by 7 bases and the J gene end by 3 bases; junction bases not matched to a gene: 3. The germline V gene encodes CDR1 SGHTS and CDR2 YDEGEE. The CDR3 extends over 13 amino acids. The DNA of the CDR3 is TGTGCCAGCCGGGACAGGAACAATCAGCCCCAGCATTTT. It is translated as CASRDRNNQPQHF.

The chain uses TRBV6-1 and TRBJ2-7; 7 nucleotides line up with TRBD1. The J segment lost 3 bases and the V segment lost 2 bases, leaving 7 bases of the junction unmatched. The CDR3 is 15 residues long. The germline V gene has CDR1 MNHNS and CDR2 SASEGT. CDR3: CASSERVGTDYEQYF. In DNA, the CDR3 is TGTGCCAGCAGTGAAAGGGTAGGGACAGACTACGAGCAGTACTTC.

The chain couples TRBV27 to TRBJ2-7, with TRBD1 matching over 9 bases. CDR3 size: 14 residues. With V trimmed by 5 bases and J by 4 bases, 6 bases remained unmatched. Looked up from germline, CDR1 is MNHEY and CDR2 is SMNVEV (reference sequence). As DNA, the CDR3 is TGTGCCAGCAGTCCCCAGACAGGGGGTTACGAGCAGTACTTC. This encodes CASSPQTGGYEQYF.

This chain uses TRBV5-1 with TRBJ1-2, with a weak D call TRBD1 (6 bases). The CDR3 has 18 residues. Germline lookup yields CDR1 SGHRS and CDR2 YFSETQ. V was pared by 0 bases and J by 4 bases, with 22 bases between. CDR3 in DNA: TGCGCCAGCAGCTTGGTAGTTCCAGGGGCCGGTGGACTCTATGGCTACACCTTC. Its translation is CASSLVVPGAGGLYGYTF.

The chain joins TRBV6-5 to TRBJ2-7; a weak D match, TRBD2 (5 bases). Trimming stripped 2 bases from V and 1 base from J, with 12 bases between. This CDR3 comprises 15 residues. Germline V gene lookup returns CDR1 MNHEY and CDR2 SVGAGI. CDR3 amino acids: CASSYGPPGSYEQYF. The CDR3 coding sequence is TGTGCCAGCAGTTACGGACCGCCGGGGTCCTACGAGCAGTACTTC.

Here the CDR3 DNA reads TGTGCCTGGACCCCCCTTTCGACAGGTGCCCATGAGCAGTTCTTC. It yields the protein CAWTPLSTGAHEQFF. This chain uses TRBV30 with TRBJ2-1; D is perhaps TRBD1 (6 bases). The CDR3 loop spans 15 amino acids. Germline values: CDR1 GTSNPN, CDR2 SVGIG (reference sequence). Trimming stripped 4 bases from V and 8 bases from J, with 21 bases between.

The chain carries TRBV29-1 and TRBJ1-1; a possible D gene is TRBD1 (5 bases). Trimming took off 1 base at V and 11 bases at J, with 17 bases between the two ends. CDR1 and CDR2 from the germline V gene are SQVTM and ANQGSEA. This CDR3 region has 13 residues. CDR3 nucleotide sequence: TGCAGCGTTGAAGGGGGGGACCCCATCCCTGCTTTCTTT. This translates into CSVEGGDPIPAFF. Looking up the rest from reference TRBV29-1 and TRBJ1-1 gives the full variable domain: SAVISQKPSRDICQRGTSLTIQCQVDSQVTMMFWYRQQPGQSLTLIATANQGSEATYESGFVIDKFPISRPNLTFSTLTVSNMSPEDSSIYLCSVEGGDPIPAFFGQGTRLTVV.

The V call is TRBV27, the J call TRBJ1-1; D remains unclear. This CDR3 spans 17 amino acids. V lost 1 base and J 0 bases, leaving 15 bases between the germline ends. CDR1 MNHEY and CDR2 SMNVEV come from the germline V gene (reference sequence). DNA of the CDR3: TGTGCCAGCAGTTTATTTCCTGACCCAGGACTGAACACTGAAGCTTTCTTT. The encoded protein is CASSLFPDPGLNTEAFF.

V gene TRBV6-5 combines with J gene TRBJ2-7; D is undetermined. This CDR3 is built from 12 residues. Germline CDR1 MNHEY, CDR2 SVGAGI. Trimming removed 4 bases from V and 3 bases from J, with 7 bases in between. The CDR3 DNA reads TGTGCCAGCAGTTCGCCCGGCTACGAGCAGTACTTC. Its translation is CASSSPGYEQYF.

The genes are TRBV20-1 and TRBJ2-5, with D possibly TRBD2 on 5 matching bases. The J call may be faulty, since TRBJ2-7 better matches the DNA end. There are 11 residues in the CDR3. Looked up from germline, CDR1 is DFQATT and CDR2 is SNEGSKA (reference sequence). The CDR3 bases are TGCAGTGCCGAGGGATACAGCGAGCAGTACTTC. Protein: CSAEGYSEQYF.

This chain joins TRBV28 and TRBJ1-5; D remains ambiguous. The CDR3 runs to 14 residues. V lost 10 bases and J lost 2, with 15 bases in between. Per germline, CDR1 MDHEN and CDR2 SYDVKM. CDR3 nucleotides: TGTGCCACCGGATCGGGGAATGGCAATCAGCCCCAGCATTTT. It translates to CATGSGNGNQPQHF.

Comments on this clone: An end of the junction differs from the germline gene, which may be a read error. The chain uses TRBV4-1 and TRBJ2-1; possibly TRBD1 for D (5 bases). The CDR3 has 15 amino acids. From germline, CDR1 is MGHRA and CDR2 YSYEKL. The CDR3 is CASRQGVRGLNEQFF. The DNA for the CDR3 is TGCGCCAGCAGACAAGGGGTTAGGGGTCTCAATGAGCAGTTCTTC.

This sequence joins TRBV14 and TRBJ2-6; D remains ambiguous. There are 15 residues in the CDR3. V dropped 1 base and J dropped 4 bases, with 8 bases sitting between them. Looked up from germline, CDR1 is SGHDN and CDR2 is FVKESK. CDR3 residues: CASSQGVLGANVLTF. CDR3 bases: TGTGCCAGCAGCCAAGGAGTGCTCGGGGCCAACGTCCTGACTTTC.

CDR3 amino acids: CSTAAGGPTDTQYF. The CDR3 DNA reads as TGCAGCACCGCGGCAGGGGGACCCACAGATACGCAGTATTTT. The chain has TRBV29-1 and TRBJ2-3; TRBD1 aligns across 7 bases. There are 14 residues in the CDR3. CDR1 and CDR2 from the germline V gene are SQVTM and ANQGSEA. V was clipped by 8 bases and J by 2 bases; unmatched bases: 10.

The chain recombines TRBV5-5 with TRBJ1-1, with unresolved D. The CDR3 sequence is 14 residues long. Trimming pared 1 base from V and 1 base from J, leaving 8 bases between. Germline CDR1 SGHKS, CDR2 YYEKEE (reference sequence). The DNA for the CDR3 is TGTGCCAGCAGCTTGCGGGGAGGGAACACTGAAGCTTTCTTT. Translating gives CASSLRGGNTEAFF.

The chain couples TRBV5-1 to TRBJ2-5; TRBD2 matches at 10 bases. Trimming took 4 bases from V and 1 from J; bases not matched to a gene: 7. The CDR3 has 16 residues. CDR1 SGHRS and CDR2 YFSETQ come from the germline V gene. The CDR3 loop reads CASSLGLAESQETQYF. CDR3 coding DNA: TGCGCCAGCAGCCTAGGACTAGCGGAGAGCCAAGAGACCCAGTACTTC. The full variable domain, in which reference TRBV5-1 and TRBJ2-5 provide the parts outside the CDR3, is KAGVTQTPRYLIKTRGQQVTLSCSPISGHRSVSWYQQTPGQGLQFLFEYFSETQRNKGNFPGRFSGRQFSNSRSEMNVSTLELGDSALYLCASSLGLAESQETQYFGPGTRLLVL.

The chain uses TRBV14 and TRBJ1-1; no definite D call. V lost 4 bases and J lost 1, with 7 bases in between. Germline assignment: CDR1 SGHDN and CDR2 FVKESK. CDR3 length equals 13 residues. CDR3 sequence: CASSRNQNTEAFF. DNA of the CDR3: TGTGCCAGCAGCCGAAACCAGAACACTGAAGCTTTCTTT.

This clone was seen only once. The J gene is TRBJ2-5, the V gene TRBV15; perhaps D is TRBD1 or TRBD2 (5 bases each). Trimming took 2 bases from V and 5 from J, leaving 18 bases between them. This CDR3 has 16 amino acids. The germline CDR1 and CDR2 sequences are LNHNV and YYDKDF (reference sequence). The CDR3 DNA reads TGTGCCACCAGCAGAACGGGGCCAGGGATGGGGGAGACCCAGTACTTC. Translating gives CATSRTGPGMGETQYF.

The CDR3 bases are TGTGCCAGCAGCGTTCGCAGGACAGGCTACAATGAGCAGTTCTTC. It translates to CASSVRRTGYNEQFF. The chain joins TRBV9 to TRBJ2-1; 7 bases are a match to TRBD1. CDR3 length equals 15 residues. From germline, CDR1 is SGDLS and CDR2 YYNGEE. Trimming cost V 2 bases and J 3 bases; bases outside gene matches: 5.

The chain has TRBV5-1 and TRBJ1-2; TRBD1 might be the D (5 bases). Germline CDR1 is SGHRS and CDR2 is YFSETQ. CDR3 length: 14 residues. Trimming pared 4 bases from V and 3 bases from J, leaving 13 bases between. The CDR3 DNA is TGCGCCAGCAGCCCGACAGATTTGGACTATGGCTACACCTTC. It translates to CASSPTDLDYGYTF.

The chain carries TRBV5-1 and TRBJ2-2; weak D call: TRBD1 (6 bases). Trimming stripped 3 bases from V and 6 bases from J, with 12 bases between. CDR1 SGHRS and CDR2 YFSETQ come from the germline V gene. The CDR3 totals 14 residues. In DNA form, the CDR3 reads TGCGCCAGCAGCTGGGGGCGAGACGCCGGGGAGCTGTTTTTT. Its translation is CASSWGRDAGELFF.

The rearrangement uses TRBV5-4 and TRBJ2-7; the match to TRBD1 covers 9 bases. After removal of 4 bases from V and 1 base from J, the junction contained 6 bases not matched to a gene. This CDR3 is 15 amino acids long. CDR1 and CDR2 from the germline V gene are SGHNT and YYREEE (reference sequence). The CDR3 sequence: CASSTRDRASYEQYF. DNA of the CDR3: TGTGCCAGCAGCACCCGGGACAGGGCTTCCTACGAGCAGTACTTC.

This chain connects TRBV28 to TRBJ2-7; D uncertain. The CDR3 consists of 14 residues. V lost 7 bases and J 7 bases, leaving 20 bases between the germline ends. Germline V gene data show CDR1 as MDHEN and CDR2 as SYDVKM. The CDR3 DNA reads TGTGCCAGCACCCCCATTTCCCGACGCAATGAGCAGTACTTC. Its translation: CASTPISRRNEQYF.

The chain has TRBV4-1 and TRBJ2-6; D perhaps matches TRBD1 (6 bases). Germline V gene lookup returns CDR1 MGHRA and CDR2 YSYEKL. This CDR3 region has 17 residues. Trimming cost V 4 bases and J 0 bases, with 13 bases left between them. In nucleotides, the CDR3 is TGCGCCAGCAGCCCCGGAGGACAGTTCTCTGGGGCCAACGTCCTGACTTTC. It translates to CASSPGGQFSGANVLTF.

The genes are TRBV11-3 and TRBJ2-1; D may match TRBD1 or TRBD2 (5 bases each). V dropped 1 base and J dropped 6 bases, with 13 bases sitting between them. The CDR3 totals 15 residues. Germline V CDR1 and CDR2: SGHNT, YENEEA. The CDR3 DNA is TGTGCCAGCAGCTTAGGACGGGGCGAATTCAATGAGCAGTTCTTC. It codes for CASSLGRGEFNEQFF.

The chain recombines TRBV27 with TRBJ2-7, with 10 bases fitting TRBD1. CDR1 and CDR2 from the germline V gene are MNHEY and SMNVEV (reference sequence). The CDR3 totals 17 residues. Trimming took 6 bases from V and 0 from J; bases not matched to a gene: 11. The CDR3 protein is CASSLVGGQGFSYEQYF. In nucleotides, the CDR3 is TGTGCCAGCAGCTTGGTCGGGGGACAGGGGTTCTCCTACGAGCAGTACTTC.